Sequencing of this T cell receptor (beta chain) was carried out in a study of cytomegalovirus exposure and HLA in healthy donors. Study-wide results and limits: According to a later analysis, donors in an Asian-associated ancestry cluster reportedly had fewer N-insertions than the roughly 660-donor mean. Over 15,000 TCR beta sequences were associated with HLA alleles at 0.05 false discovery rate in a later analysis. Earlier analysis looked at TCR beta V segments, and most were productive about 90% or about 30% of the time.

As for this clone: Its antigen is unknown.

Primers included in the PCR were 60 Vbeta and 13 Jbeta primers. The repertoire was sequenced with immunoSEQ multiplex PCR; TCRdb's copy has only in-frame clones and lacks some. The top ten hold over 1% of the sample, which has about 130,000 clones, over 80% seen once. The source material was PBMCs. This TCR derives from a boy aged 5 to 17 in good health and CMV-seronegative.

The CDR3 reads CASSTRTEMGEQYF. The CDR3 nucleotides read TGTGCCAGCAGCACCCGGACAGAGATGGGCGAGCAGTACTTC. V usage is TRBV5-4 and J usage is TRBJ2-7; tentatively, D is TRBD1 (6 bases). Per germline, CDR1 SGHNT and CDR2 YYREEE (reference sequence). Deletions cut 4 bases from V and 6 bases from J, with 17 bases between. CDR3 size: 14 residues. The complete variable domain, with remaining parts taken from reference TRBV5-4 and TRBJ2-7, reads ETGVTQSPTHLIKTRGQQVTLRCSSQSGHNTVSWYQQALGQGPQFIFQYYREEENGRGNFPPRFSGLQFPNYSSELNVNALELDDSALYLCASSTRTEMGEQYFGPGTRLTVT.